Below, 18 T cell receptor beta chains from the same sample are listed, as sequenced in a study of technical replicates of blood from a handful of donors. Profiled with immunoSEQ multiplex PCR; TCRdb holds only in-frame clones, not every one. This sample has 66,000 or so clones, with 85% to 90% found just once. Sequences were obtained from PBMCs. The origin of the receptors is a human donor in good health. Some clones in this sample may be carry-over from other donors' samples.

V is TRBV7-9 and J is TRBJ1-2; 10 nucleotides agree with TRBD1. J gave up 2 bases and V 5 bases, and 5 bases lay outside the gene matches. This CDR3 has 15 residues. CDR1 and CDR2 from the germline V gene are SEHNR and FQNEAQ (reference sequence). CDR3 region: CASSAGQGVNYGYTF. The DNA for the CDR3 is TGTGCCAGCAGCGCCGGACAGGGGGTAAACTATGGCTACACCTTC.

This clone showed up just once. The genes are TRBV7-9 and TRBJ1-4; 7 nucleotides match TRBD1. The V segment lost 5 bases and the J segment 10 bases; nucleotides outside the gene matches: 13. The CDR3 contains 15 residues. Germline V gene lookup returns CDR1 SEHNR and CDR2 FQNEAQ (reference sequence). CDR3 sequence (DNA): TGTGCCAGCAGCATAGACGACAGGGCGAAAGTAAAACTGTTTTTT. Translation gives CASSIDDRAKVKLFF.

This clone has a single count. The chain uses TRBV14 and TRBJ2-1; 10 nucleotides match TRBD1. In germline, CDR1 is SGHDN, CDR2 FVKESK. The CDR3 has 15 residues. Germline trimming cut 4 bases from V and 5 bases from J; bases unmatched to any gene: 5. In nucleotides, the CDR3 is TGTGCCAGCAGCCGGCCGGGACAGGGGAACAATGAGCAGTTCTTC. This codes for CASSRPGQGNNEQFF.

The chain joins TRBV4-1 to TRBJ2-7; 7 bases are a match to TRBD1. J lost 4 bases, V lost 5 bases, and 8 bases had no gene match. The CDR3 runs 14 residues. The germline CDR1 and CDR2 sequences are MGHRA and YSYEKL. The CDR3 DNA reads as TGCGCCAGCAGCTACCCGGGACAGAAGTACGAGCAGTACTTC. It translates to CASSYPGQKYEQYF.

This clone was found once. The chain employs TRBV7-6 and TRBJ2-5; 8 nucleotides line up with TRBD2. The V segment lost 2 bases and the J segment 4 bases; nucleotides outside the gene matches: 6. The CDR3 spans 15 residues. Germline CDR1 SGHVS, CDR2 FNYEAQ. The CDR3 loop is CASSLMESGRETQYF. The CDR3 bases are TGTGCCAGCAGCTTAATGGAGAGCGGGAGAGAGACCCAGTACTTC. The full variable domain, rest sourced from reference TRBV7-6 and TRBJ2-5, is GAGVSQSPRYKVTKRGQDVALRCDPISGHVSLYWYRQALGQGPEFLTYFNYEAQQDKSGLPNDRFSAERPEGSISTLTIQRTEQRDSAMYRCASSLMESGRETQYFGPGTRLLVL.

The chain carries TRBV10-3 and TRBJ2-3; D might be TRBD2 (6 bases). V lost 5 bases and J 6 bases, leaving 9 bases between the germline ends. Germline-derived CDR1 and CDR2 are ENHRY and SYGVKD. CDR3 size: 12 residues. Here the CDR3 reads CAISLREDTQYF. In DNA form, the CDR3 reads TGTGCCATCAGTCTCCGGGAGGATACGCAGTATTTT.

The rearrangement uses TRBV14 and TRBJ1-1; D remains unclear. Trimming cost V 1 base and J 6 bases, with 15 bases left between them. Per germline, CDR1 SGHDN and CDR2 FVKESK. The CDR3 runs to 15 residues. The CDR3 sequence is CASSQAWEFGAEAFF. Here the CDR3 DNA reads TGTGCCAGCAGCCAAGCCTGGGAGTTCGGAGCTGAAGCTTTCTTT.

The chain recombines TRBV2 with TRBJ2-3; 11 bases align to TRBD2. Germline values: CDR1 SNHLY, CDR2 FYNNEI. The CDR3 is made up of 14 amino acids. After removal of 7 bases from V and 3 bases from J, the junction contained 3 bases not matched to a gene. In nucleotides, the CDR3 is TGTGCCAGCAACATAGCGGGGGGGACAGATACGCAGTATTTT. This encodes CASNIAGGTDTQYF.

The chain is built from TRBV11-2 and TRBJ2-5, with 7 bases that match TRBD1. The CDR3 extends over 14 amino acids. The V gene's germline CDR1 is SGHAT and CDR2 FQNNGV. Trimming removed 2 bases from V and 2 bases from J; junction bases left unmatched: 2. The CDR3: CASSLPGQQETQYF. Here the CDR3 DNA reads TGTGCCAGCAGCTTACCGGGACAGCAAGAGACCCAGTACTTC.

This rearrangement joins TRBV2 to TRBJ2-1; 9 bases are a match to TRBD2. The CDR3 has 17 residues. CDR1 SNHLY and CDR2 FYNNEI come from the germline V gene. J lost 6 bases, V lost 5 bases, and 14 bases had no gene match. The CDR3 DNA reads as TGTGCCAGCAGTTCGGGGAGGCTAGCGGGGCCGGGCAATGAGCAGTTCTTC. This codes for CASSSGRLAGPGNEQFF.

The chain is built from TRBV6-1 and TRBJ1-6; D gene ambiguous. The CDR3 is made up of 16 amino acids. The V gene's germline CDR1 is MNHNS and CDR2 SASEGT. Trimming removed 4 bases from V and 0 bases from J, with 10 bases in between. In nucleotides, the CDR3 is TGTGCCAGCAGTGTCGGGGTTAGCTCCTATAATTCACCCCTCCACTTT. It is translated as CASSVGVSSYNSPLHF.

V usage is TRBV25-1 and J usage is TRBJ1-1, with a weak D call TRBD1 (5 bases). V was trimmed by 6 bases and J by 5 bases, leaving 7 bases between them. Germline V gene lookup returns CDR1 MGHDK and CDR2 SYGVNS. The CDR3 runs 11 residues. CDR3 amino acids: CASRGLTEAFF. CDR3 sequence (DNA): TGTGCCAGCAGGGGGCTGACTGAAGCTTTCTTT.

The chain carries TRBV2 and TRBJ1-1, with D unclear. CDR3 length: 15 residues. Trimming stripped 7 bases from V and 5 bases from J, with 20 bases between. Germline values: CDR1 SNHLY, CDR2 FYNNEI. CDR3 sequence: CASTLPRGEETEAFF. CDR3 bases: TGTGCCAGCACCCTTCCCCGTGGCGAGGAGACTGAAGCTTTCTTT. Supplemented by reference TRBV2 and TRBJ1-1, the full variable domain reads EPEVTQTPSHQVTQMGQEVILRCVPISNHLYFYWYRQILGQKVEFLVSFYNNEISEKSEIFDDQFSVERPDGSNFTLKIRSTKLEDSAMYFCASTLPRGEETEAFFGQGTRLTVV.

The chain is built from TRBV5-1 and TRBJ1-4; 10 bases line up with TRBD1. The CDR3 has 15 amino acids. V lost 4 bases, J lost 3 bases, and 3 bases stayed unmatched. Germline V CDR1 and CDR2: SGHRS, YFSETQ. CDR3 region: CASSQGQGANEKLFF. As DNA, the CDR3 is TGCGCCAGCAGCCAAGGACAGGGGGCTAATGAAAAACTGTTTTTT. Looking up the rest from reference TRBV5-1 and TRBJ1-4 gives the full variable domain: KAGVTQTPRYLIKTRGQQVTLSCSPISGHRSVSWYQQTPGQGLQFLFEYFSETQRNKGNFPGRFSGRQFSNSRSEMNVSTLELGDSALYLCASSQGQGANEKLFFGSGTQLSVL.

The CDR3 is CASSLWRERGYTF. The CDR3 DNA is TGTGCCAGCAGCTTATGGCGCGAGAGGGGCTACACCTTC. This chain connects TRBV7-2 to TRBJ1-2; D gene ambiguous. V was cut by 2 bases and J by 8 bases, with 12 bases left in between. Germline loops: CDR1 SGHTA, CDR2 FQGNSA. This CDR3 has 13 residues.

V is TRBV4-3 and J is TRBJ2-1, with 10 positions matching TRBD2. Per the germline V gene, CDR1 is LGHNA and CDR2 is YSLEER. The CDR3 length is 16 residues. Trimming cost V 0 bases and J 7 bases; bases outside gene matches: 6. The CDR3 region is CASSQEASGSLNEQFF. The CDR3 coding sequence is TGCGCCAGCAGCCAAGAGGCTAGCGGGAGTTTGAATGAGCAGTTCTTC.

This chain links TRBV7-9 with TRBJ1-1, with D maybe TRBD1 (5 bases). Deletions cut 1 base from V and 7 bases from J, with 7 bases between. The CDR3 is 12 residues long. CDR1 and CDR2 (germline): SEHNR, FQNEAQ (reference sequence). CDR3 sequence reads: CASSLGQGEAFF. The CDR3 nucleotides are TGTGCCAGCAGCTTAGGGCAGGGTGAAGCTTTCTTT.

The chain uses TRBV9 and TRBJ2-3, with 7 nucleotides matching TRBD1. J gave up 2 bases and V 3 bases, and 9 bases lay outside the gene matches. The CDR3 consists of 16 residues. Per germline, CDR1 SGDLS and CDR2 YYNGEE. CDR3 sequence: CASSAWDSGNTDTQYF. In nucleotides, the CDR3 is TGTGCCAGCAGCGCCTGGGACAGCGGAAACACAGATACGCAGTATTTT.